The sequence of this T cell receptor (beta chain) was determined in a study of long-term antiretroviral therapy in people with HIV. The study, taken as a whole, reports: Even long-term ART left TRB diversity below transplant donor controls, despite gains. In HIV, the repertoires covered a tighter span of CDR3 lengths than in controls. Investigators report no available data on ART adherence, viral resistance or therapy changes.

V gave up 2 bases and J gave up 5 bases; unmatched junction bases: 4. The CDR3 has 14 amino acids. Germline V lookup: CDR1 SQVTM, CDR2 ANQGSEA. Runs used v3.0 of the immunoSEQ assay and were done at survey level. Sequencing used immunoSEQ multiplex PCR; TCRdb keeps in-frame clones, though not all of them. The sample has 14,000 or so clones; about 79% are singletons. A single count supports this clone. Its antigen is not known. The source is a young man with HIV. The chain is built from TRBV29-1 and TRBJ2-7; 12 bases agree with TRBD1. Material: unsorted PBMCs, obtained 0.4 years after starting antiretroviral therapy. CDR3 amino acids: CSVESGTGGDEQYF. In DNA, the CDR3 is TGCAGCGTTGAATCCGGGACAGGGGGCGACGAGCAGTACTTC.